Reported below is one TCR beta chain. Its target is unknown. There are 15 residues in the CDR3. The germline CDR1 and CDR2 sequences are SGHRS and YFSETQ. V dropped 0 bases and J dropped 3 bases, with 12 bases sitting between them. This specimen comes from a study of T-cell memory formation after mild COVID-19. Study outcomes and limitations: Later expanders leaned CD4+, whereas day 15 to 85 contracting clones were balanced CD4/CD8.

TCRdb recomputed calls from the 5' RACE reads with MiXCR, one row per CDR3 protein. This table has hundreds of thousands of distinct CDR3 sequences, less than 25% appearing once. The sequence was collected from an adult woman who had mild COVID-19 (a few samples of this study predate the infection). Cell type and time point are not known. The chain uses TRBV5-1 and TRBJ1-1; D is ambiguous. The source material was PBMCs or a T cell subset sorted from them (not recorded which). The CDR3 sequence is CASSLDISTDTEAFF. The DNA of the CDR3 is TGCGCCAGCAGCTTGGATATCTCGACGGACACTGAAGCTTTCTTT.